This T cell receptor beta chain stems from a study of shared clonotypes between healthy human individuals. Findings and limits, study-wide: Sorted-subset sequencing, rarefaction showed, was incomplete despite large depth. Among donors, the sharing of clonotypes was expected to be influenced by sequencing depth.

A note on this clone: Its antigen is unknown.

Per sorted-subset replicate PCR, input was 150 to 250 ng DNA, representing 30,000 or so T cell genomes. Some clones are missing from TCRdb's copy, which holds only in-frame ones; the method was immunoSEQ multiplex PCR. The sample shows 300,000 to 400,000 clones, roughly 70% of them seen only once. The germline gives CDR1 SGHNT, CDR2 YYREEE (reference sequence). Between the trimmed V and J ends, which lost 0 bases and 7 bases, there was a span of 17 bases. The CDR3 spans 16 residues. A CD45RA+ naive subset and a CD45RA-negative memory subset were split from CD4+ cells. Sequencing was carried out using memory CD4+ T cells sorted from blood. Subset specified: CD45RA-negative fraction. This clonotype was sampled from a man in his thirties or forties in good health. This chain joins TRBV5-4 and TRBJ2-1, with D possibly TRBD2 on 5 matching bases. The CDR3 coding sequence is TGTGCCAGCAGCTTGGGGGGAGTTCTCCGGAGGAATGAGCAGTTCTTC. The encoded protein is CASSLGGVLRRNEQFF.